The 23 T cell receptor beta chains presented below share a single source sample, sequenced in a study of blood T cell repertoires in COVID-19. Produced via immunoSEQ multiplex PCR; TCRdb's table is partial and in-frame only. This sample carries about 120,000 clones, about 83% of them seen once, and the ten largest clones take 6.2%. Sequencing was carried out using peripheral blood. Receptor source: a man in his 70s with acute or convalescent COVID-19.

V is TRBV19 and J is TRBJ1-5; possibly TRBD1 for D (5 bases). There are 14 residues in the CDR3. Trimming left V 2 bases short and J 7 bases short, with 12 bases between. CDR1 and CDR2 (germline): LNHDA, SQIVND (reference sequence). CDR3 DNA sequence: TGTGCCAGTAGTATAAGCAGGGCAGTACAGCCCCAGCATTTT. Translated, it gives CASSISRAVQPQHF.

This clone was detected once. The genes are TRBV9 and TRBJ2-7, with 7 bases lining up with TRBD1. From germline, CDR1 is SGDLS and CDR2 YYNGEE. V was clipped by 3 bases and J by 0 bases; unmatched bases: 9. This CDR3 has 16 residues. In DNA form, the CDR3 reads TGTGCCAGCAGCGCAGGATCAACAGGGGACTCCTACGAGCAGTACTTC. It yields the protein CASSAGSTGDSYEQYF. Using reference TRBV9 and TRBJ2-7 for the parts outside the CDR3, the full variable domain is DSGVTQTPKHLITATGQRVTLRCSPRSGDLSVYWYQQSLDQGLQFLIQYYNGEERAKGNILERFSAQQFPDLHSELNLSSLELGDSALYFCASSAGSTGDSYEQYFGPGTRLTVT.

This clone was seen a few times. The rearrangement joins TRBV7-6 to TRBJ2-7; 7 bases map to TRBD2. J lost 4 bases, V lost 5 bases, and 14 bases had no gene match. The CDR3 is 16 amino acids. Germline CDR1 and CDR2: SGHVS and FNYEAQ. CDR3 DNA sequence: TGTGCCAGCAGCCCCCGGGGTGGCGGGAGAGAATACGAGCAGTACTTC. It encodes CASSPRGGGREYEQYF.

The V call is TRBV7-9, the J call TRBJ1-1, with 7 bases identical to TRBD1. Trimming removed 0 bases from V and 3 bases from J; junction bases left unmatched: 10. The germline CDR1 and CDR2 sequences are SEHNR and FQNEAQ (reference sequence). The CDR3 totals 17 residues. The CDR3 DNA reads TGTGCCAGCAGCTTAGCGCAAGGGGGCGGCGGTGACACTGAAGCTTTCTTT. It is translated as CASSLAQGGGGDTEAFF.

This clone was picked up a small number of times. This chain connects TRBV7-3 to TRBJ2-2, with D possibly TRBD1 on 5 matching bases. Trimming pared 5 bases from V and 3 bases from J, leaving 10 bases between. Germline CDR1 is SGHTA and CDR2 is FQGTGA. CDR3 length: 14 amino acids. CDR3 nucleotides: TGTGCCAGCAGCAGGGGCCGGGACACCGGGGAGCTGTTTTTT. This gives the protein CASSRGRDTGELFF.

V usage is TRBV6-5 and J usage is TRBJ2-3; the match to TRBD1 covers 7 bases. The CDR3 extends over 15 amino acids. CDR1 and CDR2 from the germline V gene are MNHEY and SVGAGI. The V segment lost 7 bases and the J segment 3 bases; nucleotides outside the gene matches: 10. CDR3 DNA: TGTGCCAGCAACCCTACAGGGGTTCGTACAGATACGCAGTATTTT. Protein sequence: CASNPTGVRTDTQYF.

The rearrangement links TRBV30 to TRBJ1-2, with 7 bases fitting TRBD1. The CDR3 runs to 11 residues. CDR1 and CDR2 (germline): GTSNPN, SVGIG (reference sequence). Germline trimming cut 0 bases from V and 10 bases from J; bases unmatched to any gene: 2. The CDR3 nucleotides are TGTGCCTGGAGTGTAACAGGGGACTACACCTTC. Its translation is CAWSVTGDYTF.

This clone has a handful of counts. This chain joins TRBV5-5 and TRBJ1-6, with D perhaps matching TRBD1 (6 bases). The CDR3 runs to 19 residues. Germline CDR1 reads SGHKS; CDR2 reads YYEKEE (reference sequence). Trimming removed 4 bases at V and 0 bases at J, with 20 bases between. CDR3 region: CASSAGDTPQSSYNSPLHF. The CDR3 DNA follows: TGTGCCAGCAGCGCCGGGGACACTCCCCAAAGCTCCTATAATTCACCCCTCCACTTT.

This clone occurred many times. The V and J genes are TRBV7-6 and TRBJ2-1; D is possibly TRBD1 (5 bases). Germline CDR1 SGHVS, CDR2 FNYEAQ. Trimming took off 3 bases at V and 3 bases at J, with 12 bases between the two ends. This CDR3 region has 15 residues. Here the CDR3 reads CASSFTDSYYNEQFF. As DNA, the CDR3 is TGTGCCAGCAGCTTTACAGACAGTTACTACAATGAGCAGTTCTTC.

This clone has a single count. The chain combines TRBV2 with TRBJ2-5; D call uncertain. The CDR3 extends over 13 amino acids. Trimming stripped 4 bases from V and 0 bases from J, with 6 bases between. From germline, CDR1 is SNHLY and CDR2 FYNNEI. The CDR3: CASSANNQETQYF. In DNA, the CDR3 is TGTGCCAGCAGTGCGAACAACCAAGAGACCCAGTACTTC.

The J gene is TRBJ1-3, the V gene TRBV18; 7 bases align to TRBD1. CDR1 is KGHSH, CDR2 LQKENI, per germline. V lost 5 bases, J lost 4 bases, and 5 bases stayed unmatched. The CDR3 sequence is 14 residues long. The CDR3 region is CASSTTGSGNTIYF. As DNA, the CDR3 is TGTGCCAGCTCAACGACAGGGTCGGGAAACACCATATATTTT.

This clone has only one observation. The DNA for the CDR3 is TGCGCCAAAGGGGCCGATAACAGGGGGAGGAATTACTACGAGCAGTACTTC. This sequence encodes CAKGADNRGRNYYEQYF. The chain employs TRBV10-1 and TRBJ2-7; 8 bases match TRBD1. This CDR3 is built from 17 residues. CDR1 and CDR2 (germline): WNHNN, SYGVQD (reference sequence). Trimming took 10 bases from V and 3 from J; bases not matched to a gene: 20.

The rearrangement joins TRBV7-8 to TRBJ1-5, with a possible D match to TRBD1 (5 bases). Germline V gene lookup returns CDR1 SGHVS and CDR2 FQNEAQ. The germline V and J ends were trimmed by 5 bases and 0 bases, with 14 bases remaining between them. The CDR3 length is 16 residues. The CDR3 protein is CASSLRPQGSNQPQHF. CDR3 nucleotides: TGTGCCAGCAGCCTCCGACCCCAGGGTAGCAATCAGCCCCAGCATTTT.

The chain uses TRBV13 and TRBJ2-5, with 8 bases lining up with TRBD2. The V segment lost 5 bases and the J segment 2 bases; nucleotides outside the gene matches: 7. The length of the CDR3 is 15 residues. CDR1 and CDR2 from the germline V gene are PRHDT and FYEKMQ (reference sequence). CDR3: CASSPAPGGQETQYF. The CDR3 DNA sequence: TGTGCCAGCAGCCCTGCCCCGGGAGGGCAAGAGACCCAGTACTTC.

The chain recombines TRBV2 with TRBJ2-3; TRBD2 matches 10 bases. The CDR3 runs to 17 residues. With V trimmed by 2 bases and J by 1 base, 6 bases remained unmatched. Germline CDR1 and CDR2: SNHLY and FYNNEI. For the CDR3, the DNA is TGTGCCAGCAGTGAAAGTATCGGACTAGCGGGCACAGATACGCAGTATTTT. Its protein is CASSESIGLAGTDTQYF.

The chain couples TRBV19 to TRBJ2-1; maybe TRBD1 (5 bases). The CDR3 consists of 11 residues. The germline CDR1 and CDR2 sequences are LNHDA and SQIVND (reference sequence). Trimming removed 7 bases at V and 5 bases at J, with 6 bases between. CDR3 nucleotides: TGTGCCAGTAAGGACAACAATGAGCAGTTCTTC. It codes for CASKDNNEQFF.

V and J are TRBV29-1 and TRBJ1-5, with 8 bases identical to TRBD1. CDR1 and CDR2 (germline): SQVTM, ANQGSEA. CDR3 size: 14 residues. Trimming removed 6 bases from V and 6 bases from J; junction bases left unmatched: 10. This CDR3 is CSVVTGEGLQPQHF. The CDR3 DNA reads as TGCAGCGTCGTGACAGGGGAAGGTCTTCAGCCCCAGCATTTT.

This sequence joins TRBV13 and TRBJ2-1; 9 bases align to TRBD1. Germline CDR1 reads PRHDT; CDR2 reads FYEKMQ (reference sequence). After removal of 4 bases from V and 7 bases from J, the junction contained 17 bases not matched to a gene. This CDR3 comprises 18 residues. CDR3 region: CASSSYPDGTGQGNEQFF. CDR3 in DNA: TGTGCCAGCAGCTCATACCCCGACGGGACAGGGCAGGGGAATGAGCAGTTCTTC.

The rearrangement links TRBV28 to TRBJ2-7; TRBD1 might be the D (6 bases). Trimming removed 5 bases at V and 1 base at J, with 15 bases between. Germline V lookup: CDR1 MDHEN, CDR2 SYDVKM. The CDR3 contains 15 residues. CDR3 sequence (DNA): TGTGCCAGCAGTCCCAACAGGGTCCGGTCCTACGAGCAGTACTTC. It encodes CASSPNRVRSYEQYF.

In this sample, this clone turned up a few times. This sequence joins TRBV12-3 or TRBV12-4 and TRBJ1-6; no clear D. V gave up 2 bases and J gave up 10 bases, with 6 bases separating them. The CDR3 is 12 amino acids. The CDR3, as DNA: TGTGCCAGCAGTTTAATGAGATCACCCCTCCACTTT. It codes for CASSLMRSPLHF.

This chain links TRBV28 with TRBJ2-7, with 7 bases that match TRBD2. The CDR3 is 18 amino acids. Germline V CDR1 and CDR2: MDHEN, SYDVKM. V was pared by 4 bases and J by 1 base, with 16 bases of the junction left unmatched. The CDR3 DNA reads as TGTGCCAGCAGTTCTAGCCCTGGACTAGGCGCGCTTTCCTACGAGCAGTACTTC. As protein: CASSSSPGLGALSYEQYF.

The CDR3: CASSPEGAYNEQFF. In DNA, the CDR3 is TGTGCCAGCAGTCCCGAGGGGGCCTACAATGAGCAGTTCTTC. The chain links TRBV2 to TRBJ2-1; TRBD1 is a possible D gene (6 bases). In germline, CDR1 is SNHLY, CDR2 FYNNEI. V dropped 5 bases and J dropped 2 bases, with 10 bases sitting between them. This CDR3 has 14 residues.

The rearrangement joins TRBV28 to TRBJ2-2; TRBD1 aligns across 10 bases. V lost 10 bases and J lost 7; bases outside the gene matches: 9. Germline lookup yields CDR1 MDHEN and CDR2 SYDVKM. This CDR3 has 14 amino acids. For the CDR3, the DNA is TGTGCCACCCTAGAGACAGGGGGCAACGGGGAGCTGTTTTTT. Residues: CATLETGGNGELFF. Drawing the rest from reference TRBV28 and TRBJ2-2, the complete variable domain is DVKVTQSSRYLVKRTGEKVFLECVQDMDHENMFWYRQDPGLGLRLIYFSYDVKMKEKGDIPEGYSVSREKKERFSLILESASTNQTSMYLCATLETGGNGELFFGEGSRLTVL.